These T cell receptor beta chains were read from a single sample in a study of CD8 T cells in seronegative destructive rheumatoid arthritis. TCRdb's copy holds only in-frame clones and misses some; the assay was immunoSEQ multiplex PCR. The sample records some 13,000 clones, over 80% being singletons. The sample taken for sequencing was CD8+ T cells from blood. The receptor source for this set is a woman aged 30-55 years with seronegative destructive rheumatoid arthritis. CDR3s include the opening cysteine and the closing phenylalanine or tryptophan. Fields, in order: D gene, clone size, V gene, J gene, CDR3 protein, CDR3 DNA. A D gene is named only where the DNA matches it firmly. Not all rows give a size; the values are once, few, many and, for expanded clones, a class.

D: -; size: -; V: TRBV19; J: TRBJ2-7; CDR3: CASSIGQGYEQYF; DNA: TGTGCCAGTAGTATAGGACAAGGCTACGAGCAGTACTTC
D: TRBD1; size: -; V: TRBV7-9; J: TRBJ1-6; CDR3: CASSFGQGNSPLHF; DNA: TGTGCCAGCAGCTTCGGACAGGGGAATTCACCCCTCCACTTT
D: -; size: -; V: TRBV11-2; J: TRBJ1-2; CDR3: CASSFRGIYGYTF; DNA: TGTGCCAGCAGCTTCCGGGGGATCTATGGCTACACCTTC
D: -; size: -; V: TRBV19; J: TRBJ1-5; CDR3: CASSPLASVSNQPQHF; DNA: TGTGCCAGTAGCCCCCTAGCGTCGGTTAGCAATCAGCCCCAGCATTTT
D: -; size: -; V: TRBV7-9; J: TRBJ1-4; CDR3: CASSKSWPLLDEKLFF; DNA: TGTGCCAGCAGCAAAAGTTGGCCGCTTCTAGATGAAAAACTGTTTTTT
D: -; size: -; V: TRBV13; J: TRBJ1-5; CDR3: CASSLRQGNQPQHF; DNA: TGTGCCAGCAGCCTCCGACAGGGCAATCAGCCCCAGCATTTT
D: -; size: -; V: TRBV5-6; J: TRBJ2-6; CDR3: CASRSIGSGANVLTF; DNA: TGTGCCAGCAGATCTATCGGTTCTGGGGCCAACGTCCTGACTTTC
D: TRBD1; size: -; V: TRBV2; J: TRBJ1-4; CDR3: CASRDRGWEKLFF; DNA: TGTGCCAGCAGGGACAGGGGTTGGGAAAAACTGTTTTTT
D: TRBD1; size: once; V: TRBV28; J: TRBJ2-7; CDR3: CASSFGTDIYEQYF; DNA: TGTGCCAGCAGTTTCGGGACAGATATCTACGAGCAGTACTTC
D: -; size: -; V: TRBV27; J: TRBJ2-2; CDR3: CASSLSTNTGELFF; DNA: TGTGCCAGCAGTTTATCAACTAACACCGGGGAGCTGTTTTTT
D: -; size: -; V: TRBV7-9; J: TRBJ1-2; CDR3: CASSSETGIPNYGYTF; DNA: TGTGCCAGCAGCTCCGAAACGGGTATTCCTAACTATGGCTACACCTTC
D: -; size: -; V: TRBV6-6; J: TRBJ2-5; CDR3: CASSLEGGETQYF; DNA: TGTGCCAGCAGTCTGGAGGGAGGAGAGACCCAGTACTTC
D: TRBD1; size: once; V: TRBV19; J: TRBJ2-7; CDR3: CASSLTGGREQYF; DNA: TGTGCCAGTAGTCTGACAGGGGGCCGTGAGCAGTACTTC
D: TRBD1; size: -; V: TRBV19; J: TRBJ1-6; CDR3: CASMDRGYSPLHF; DNA: TGTGCCAGTATGGACAGGGGTTATTCACCCCTCCACTTT
D: -; size: -; V: TRBV28; J: TRBJ1-2; CDR3: CASSPRAGYGYTF; DNA: TGTGCCAGCAGCCCAAGGGCGGGGTATGGCTACACCTTC
D: -; size: -; V: TRBV28; J: TRBJ1-3; CDR3: CASSLSSRGNRGNTIYF; DNA: TGTGCCAGCAGTTTATCTTCAAGGGGGAACCGGGGAAACACCATATATTTT
D: -; size: -; V: TRBV28; J: TRBJ2-3; CDR3: CASTQPLTGSTDTQYF; DNA: TGTGCCAGCACACAACCCTTAACAGGGAGCACAGATACGCAGTATTTT
D: TRBD1; size: -; V: TRBV7-7; J: TRBJ1-1; CDR3: CASTRYRGTEAFF; DNA: TGTGCCAGCACCCGCTACAGGGGCACTGAAGCTTTCTTT
D: TRBD1; size: -; V: TRBV6-5; J: TRBJ2-7; CDR3: CASSQSGQPYEQYF; DNA: TGTGCCAGCAGTCAGTCGGGACAGCCCTACGAGCAGTACTTC
D: -; size: -; V: TRBV27; J: TRBJ1-2; CDR3: CASSLKQGYSNYGYTF; DNA: TGTGCCAGCAGTCTTAAACAGGGCTATAGTAACTATGGCTACACCTTC
D: -; size: -; V: TRBV6-1; J: TRBJ2-3; CDR3: CASSEARLVEGTQYF; DNA: TGTGCCAGCAGTGAAGCGCGGCTAGTAGAAGGTACGCAGTATTTT
D: TRBD2; size: -; V: TRBV11-3; J: TRBJ2-1; CDR3: CASSPSGGSYNEQFF; DNA: TGTGCCAGCAGCCCTAGCGGGGGGTCCTACAATGAGCAGTTCTTC
D: -; size: -; V: TRBV7-9; J: TRBJ1-6; CDR3: CASSLVQGYYNSPLHF; DNA: TGTGCCAGCAGCTTAGTACAGGGATATTATAATTCACCCCTCCACTTT
D: -; size: -; V: TRBV7-9; J: TRBJ1-2; CDR3: CASSLIQAFNYGYTF; DNA: TGTGCCAGCAGCTTGATTCAGGCGTTTAACTATGGCTACACCTTC
D: -; size: -; V: TRBV6-4; J: TRBJ2-3; CDR3: CASSEGGDTDTQYF; DNA: TGTGCCAGCAGTGAAGGGGGGGACACAGATACGCAGTATTTT
D: TRBD1; size: -; V: TRBV7-3; J: TRBJ1-6; CDR3: CASSLAGTDNSPLHF; DNA: TGTGCCAGCAGCTTAGCCGGGACAGATAATTCACCCCTCCACTTT
D: TRBD1; size: -; V: TRBV4-1; J: TRBJ1-6; CDR3: CASSPGQGAGSPLHF; DNA: TGCGCCAGCAGCCCGGGACAGGGGGCCGGCTCACCCCTCCACTTT
D: -; size: -; V: TRBV5-1; J: TRBJ1-6; CDR3: CASSLGPPDSPLHF; DNA: TGCGCCAGCAGCTTGGGGCCACCCGATTCCCCCCTCCACTTT
D: TRBD2; size: -; V: TRBV6-5; J: TRBJ2-5; CDR3: CASSTTAGAETQYF; DNA: TGTGCCAGCAGTACTACAGCGGGGGCCGAGACCCAGTACTTC
D: -; size: medium-sized; V: TRBV18; J: TRBJ1-4; CDR3: CASSPRTPLGEKLFF; DNA: TGTGCCAGCTCCCCAAGGACACCTTTGGGCGAAAAACTGTTTTTT
D: -; size: -; V: TRBV1; J: TRBJ2-5; CDR3: CTSSQDEADIQETQYF; DNA: TGCACCAGCAGCCAAGACGAAGCGGATATCCAAGAGACCCAGTACTTC
D: TRBD1; size: -; V: TRBV30; J: TRBJ1-5; CDR3: CAWSEGTGGHQPQHF; DNA: TGTGCCTGGAGTGAGGGGACAGGGGGACATCAGCCCCAGCATTTT
D: -; size: -; V: TRBV6-6; J: TRBJ2-1; CDR3: CASSYSDEQFF; DNA: TGTGCCAGCAGTTACTCCGATGAGCAGTTCTTC
D: -; size: -; V: TRBV9; J: TRBJ1-3; CDR3: CASASQPQSYTIYF; DNA: TGTGCCAGCGCCTCCCAACCCCAGTCCTACACCATATATTTT
D: -; size: -; V: TRBV30; J: TRBJ1-1; CDR3: CAAGDTEAFF; DNA: TGTGCCGCGGGCGACACTGAAGCTTTCTTT
D: TRBD2; size: -; V: TRBV7-9; J: TRBJ2-5; CDR3: CASSPAGLAGEETQYF; DNA: TGTGCCAGCAGCCCAGCGGGACTAGCGGGGGAGGAGACCCAGTACTTC
D: -; size: few; V: TRBV6-1; J: TRBJ2-3; CDR3: CATQYDTADTQYF; DNA: TGTGCCACCCAGTACGACACCGCAGATACGCAGTATTTT
D: -; size: -; V: TRBV10-3; J: TRBJ1-6; CDR3: CAISESGAGPLHF; DNA: TGTGCCATCAGTGAGTCGGGGGCAGGGCCGCTCCACTTT
D: -; size: -; V: TRBV6-5; J: TRBJ1-5; CDR3: CASSPQYSNQPQHF; DNA: TGTGCCAGCAGCCCACAGTATAGCAATCAGCCCCAGCATTTT
D: -; size: -; V: TRBV29-1; J: TRBJ1-1; CDR3: CSVDGEGEGTEAFF; DNA: TGCAGCGTTGACGGAGAGGGGGAGGGCACTGAAGCTTTCTTT
D: TRBD1; size: -; V: TRBV18; J: TRBJ1-5; CDR3: CASSPTGVHSNQPQHF; DNA: TGTGCCAGCTCACCGACAGGGGTCCATAGCAATCAGCCCCAGCATTTT
D: TRBD2; size: -; V: TRBV7-9; J: TRBJ2-1; CDR3: CASSSPGTSVNEQFF; DNA: TGTGCCAGCAGTTCCCCCGGGACTAGCGTAAATGAGCAGTTCTTC
D: -; size: -; V: TRBV7-6; J: TRBJ1-3; CDR3: CASSPVISGNTIYF; DNA: TGTGCCAGCAGCCCCGTAATCTCTGGAAACACCATATATTTT
D: -; size: once; V: TRBV19; J: TRBJ1-1; CDR3: CASSINELGVYNAFF; DNA: TGTGCCAGTAGTATCAACGAATTAGGAGTATATAACGCTTTCTTT
D: TRBD2; size: -; V: TRBV7-9; J: TRBJ2-1; CDR3: CASSLARSGGAVNEQFF; DNA: TGTGCCAGCAGCTTAGCGCGGAGCGGGGGGGCCGTCAATGAGCAGTTCTTC
D: -; size: -; V: TRBV7-9; J: TRBJ2-5; CDR3: CASSLVGGTQYF; DNA: TGTGCCAGCAGCTTAGTGGGGGGGACCCAGTACTTC
D: -; size: -; V: TRBV5-1; J: TRBJ1-1; CDR3: CASSRSTGMNTEAFF; DNA: TGCGCCAGCAGCCGTTCGACTGGAATGAACACTGAAGCTTTCTTT